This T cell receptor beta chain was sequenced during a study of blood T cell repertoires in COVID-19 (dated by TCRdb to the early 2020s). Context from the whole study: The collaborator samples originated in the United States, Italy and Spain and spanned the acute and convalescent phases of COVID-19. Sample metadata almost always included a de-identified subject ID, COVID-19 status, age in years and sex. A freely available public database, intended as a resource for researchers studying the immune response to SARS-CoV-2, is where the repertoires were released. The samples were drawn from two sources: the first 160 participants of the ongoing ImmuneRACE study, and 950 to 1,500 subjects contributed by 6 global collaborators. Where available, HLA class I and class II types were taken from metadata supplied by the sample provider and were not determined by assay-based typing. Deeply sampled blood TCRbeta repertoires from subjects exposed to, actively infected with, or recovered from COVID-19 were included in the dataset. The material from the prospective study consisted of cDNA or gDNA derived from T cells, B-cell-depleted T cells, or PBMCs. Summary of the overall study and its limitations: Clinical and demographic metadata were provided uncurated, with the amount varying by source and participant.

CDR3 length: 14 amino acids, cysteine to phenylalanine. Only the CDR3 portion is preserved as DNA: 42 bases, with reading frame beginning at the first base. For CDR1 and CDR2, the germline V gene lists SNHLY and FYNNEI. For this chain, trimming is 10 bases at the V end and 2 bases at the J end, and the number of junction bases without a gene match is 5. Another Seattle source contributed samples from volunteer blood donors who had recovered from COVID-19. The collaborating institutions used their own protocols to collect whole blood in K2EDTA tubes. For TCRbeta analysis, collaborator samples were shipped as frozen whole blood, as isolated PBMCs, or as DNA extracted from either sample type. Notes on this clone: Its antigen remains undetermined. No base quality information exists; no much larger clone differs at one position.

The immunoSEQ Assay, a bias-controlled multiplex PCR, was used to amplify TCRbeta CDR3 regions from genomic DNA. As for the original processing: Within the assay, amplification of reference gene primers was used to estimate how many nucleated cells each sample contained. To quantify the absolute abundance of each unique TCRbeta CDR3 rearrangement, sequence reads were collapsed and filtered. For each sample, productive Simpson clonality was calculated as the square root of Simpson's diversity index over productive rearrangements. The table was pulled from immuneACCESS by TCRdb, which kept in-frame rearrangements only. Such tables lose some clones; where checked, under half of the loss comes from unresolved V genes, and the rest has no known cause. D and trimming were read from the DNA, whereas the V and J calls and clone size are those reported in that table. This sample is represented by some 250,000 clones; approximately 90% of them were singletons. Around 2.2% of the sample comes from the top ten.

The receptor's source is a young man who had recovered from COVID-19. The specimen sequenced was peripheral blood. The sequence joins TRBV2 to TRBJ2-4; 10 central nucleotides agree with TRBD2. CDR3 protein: CANQRGGSKNIQYF. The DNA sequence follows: TGTGCCAACCAGCGGGGGGGGTCCAAAAACATTCAGTACTTC.